In its sample, the clone carrying this T cell receptor (beta chain) was seen once. Its antigen is still unknown. This record comes from a study of CD8+CD57+ T cells in acquired aplastic anemia. Whole-study results and caveats: Comparison of patients with controls identified 25 to 35 shared CD8+ CDR3 sequences.

It was genomic DNA that served as the template for profiling TCR beta VDJ and CDR3. MiXCR, applied by TCRdb to the reads, yields one record per CDR3 protein. This table holds some 290,000 distinct CDR3 sequences, 55% to 60% found once. CDR1 and CDR2 (germline): SGDLS, YYNGEE. Trimming shortened V by 2 bases and J by 5 bases, and 10 bases separated the two germline ends. The CDR3 has 14 residues. The chain joins TRBV9 to TRBJ1-4; no clear D gene. The receptor comes from a human donor with severe aplastic anemia or a healthy control (not recorded which). Sequences were obtained from sorted CD4+, CD8+, or CD8+CD57+ T cells (not recorded which) from PBMCs. CDR3 sequence (DNA): TGTGCCAGCAGCGTCACGGGTCTCAATGAAAAACTGTTTTTT. Translation gives CASSVTGLNEKLFF.